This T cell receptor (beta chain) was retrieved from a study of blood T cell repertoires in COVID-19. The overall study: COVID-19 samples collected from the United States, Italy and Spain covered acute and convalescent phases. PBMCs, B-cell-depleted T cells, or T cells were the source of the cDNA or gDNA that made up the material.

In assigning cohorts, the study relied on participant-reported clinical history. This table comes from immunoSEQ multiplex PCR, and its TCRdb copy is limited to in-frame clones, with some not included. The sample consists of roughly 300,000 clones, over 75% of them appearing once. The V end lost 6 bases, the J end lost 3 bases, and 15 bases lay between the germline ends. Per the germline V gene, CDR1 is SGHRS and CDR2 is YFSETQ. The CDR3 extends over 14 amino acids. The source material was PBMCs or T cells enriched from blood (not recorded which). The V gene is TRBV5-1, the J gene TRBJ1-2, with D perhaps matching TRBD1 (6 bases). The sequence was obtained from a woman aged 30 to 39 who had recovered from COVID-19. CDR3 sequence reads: CASTTGHNYYGYTF. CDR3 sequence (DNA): TGCGCCAGCACCACGGGACACAACTACTATGGCTACACCTTC.